The rows below give T cell receptor beta chains drawn from one sample of a study of blood T cell repertoires in COVID-19. Sequencing used immunoSEQ multiplex PCR; TCRdb keeps in-frame clones, though not all of them. The sample records about 200,000 clones, around 87% being singletons. Sequencing was done on a sample of PBMCs or T cells enriched from blood (not recorded which). Every receptor here comes from a woman between 25 and 40 years old who had recovered from COVID-19. CDR3s include the opening cysteine and the closing phenylalanine or tryptophan. D genes are given only for firm matches. Size values are once, few and many counts, or a class for expanded clones, and some rows have none.

.	TRBV18	.	TRBJ1-6	CASSSGDESPLHF	TGTGCCAGCTCATCAGGGGATGAGTCACCCCTCCACTTT
.	TRBV19	.	TRBJ1-1	CASKGSKGGGAGLAFF	TGTGCCAGTAAGGGGTCTAAGGGAGGAGGGGCAGGGTTGGCTTTCTTT
.	TRBV7-9	.	TRBJ1-2	CASGGAGAHYGYTF	TGTGCCAGCGGGGGGGCAGGGGCGCACTATGGCTACACCTTC
.	TRBV12-5	.	TRBJ2-1	CASGLVRYDSYNEQFF	TGTGCTAGTGGTTTAGTTCGGTATGACTCCTACAATGAGCAGTTCTTC
TRBD2	TRBV6-2/TRBV6-3	.	TRBJ2-7	CASSYSTLAHLYEQYF	TGTGCCAGCAGTTACTCGACACTAGCGCACCTCTACGAGCAGTACTTC
TRBD2	TRBV7-9	few	TRBJ2-7	CASSLNGLAEYEQYF	TGTGCCAGCAGCTTAAACGGACTAGCAGAATACGAGCAGTACTTC
TRBD2	TRBV9	.	TRBJ2-7	CASSTLGGKESGEQYF	TGTGCCAGCAGCACCCTGGGGGGGAAGGAGTCGGGCGAGCAGTACTTC
.	TRBV5-4	.	TRBJ2-5	CASSSGVVSETQYF	TGTGCCAGCAGCTCCGGTGTGGTTTCAGAGACCCAGTACTTC
TRBD2	TRBV6-2/TRBV6-3	.	TRBJ2-7	CASSSGTSGTYEQYF	TGTGCCAGCAGTTCCGGGACTAGCGGAACCTACGAGCAGTACTTC
.	TRBV7-2	.	TRBJ1-6	CASERRDNSPLHF	TGTGCCAGCGAGAGGCGGGATAATTCACCCCTCCACTTT
TRBD1	TRBV3-1/TRBV3-2	.	TRBJ1-1	CASSQNQGAAEAFF	TGTGCCAGCAGCCAAAATCAGGGGGCCGCTGAAGCTTTCTTT
TRBD2	TRBV7-7	.	TRBJ2-1	CASSFRLAGEDEQFF	TGTGCCAGCAGCTTTCGACTAGCGGGAGAAGATGAGCAGTTCTTC